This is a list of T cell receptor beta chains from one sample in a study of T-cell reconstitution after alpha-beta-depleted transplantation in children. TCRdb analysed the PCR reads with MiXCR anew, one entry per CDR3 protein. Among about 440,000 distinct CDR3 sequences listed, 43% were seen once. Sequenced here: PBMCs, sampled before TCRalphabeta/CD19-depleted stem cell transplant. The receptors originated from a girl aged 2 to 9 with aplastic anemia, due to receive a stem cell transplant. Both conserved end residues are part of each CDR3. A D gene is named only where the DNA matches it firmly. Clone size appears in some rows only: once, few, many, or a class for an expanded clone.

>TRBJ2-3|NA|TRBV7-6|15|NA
TGTGCCAGCAGCTTAGGAATCGACAGCACAGATACGCAGTATTTT
CASSLGIDSTDTQYF
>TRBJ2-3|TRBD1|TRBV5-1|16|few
TGCGCCAGCAGCCTAGGACAGGCCTACTCCACAGATACGCAGTATTTT
CASSLGQAYSTDTQYF
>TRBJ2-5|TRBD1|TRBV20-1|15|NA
TGCAGTGCAGATCGACAGGGGAGATACGGAGAGACCCAGTACTTC
CSADRQGRYGETQYF
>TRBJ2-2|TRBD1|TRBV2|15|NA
TGTGCCAGCAGCGCCGGGACAGCGAACACCGGGGAGCTGTTTTTT
CASSAGTANTGELFF
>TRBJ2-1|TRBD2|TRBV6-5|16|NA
TGTGCCAGCAGTTACCGCGGGACTAGTATCTACAATGAGCAGTTCTTC
CASSYRGTSIYNEQFF
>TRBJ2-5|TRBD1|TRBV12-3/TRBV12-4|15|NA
TGTGCCAGCAGTTTTTGGGACAGATCCCAAGAGACCCAGTACTTC
CASSFWDRSQETQYF
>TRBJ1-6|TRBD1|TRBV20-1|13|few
TGCAGTGCTACAGGGGGCGTTAATTCACCCCTCCACTTT
CSATGGVNSPLHF
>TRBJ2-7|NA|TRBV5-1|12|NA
TGCGCCACCAGCTTGTGCAGCTACGAGCAGTACTTC
CATSLCSYEQYF
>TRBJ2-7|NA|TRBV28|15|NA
TGTGCCAGCAGTCCGCCTAGGGGGGAGGGCTACGAGCAGTACTTC
CASSPPRGEGYEQYF
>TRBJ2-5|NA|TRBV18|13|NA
TGTGCCAGCTCAAAGGGCCAAGGAGAGACCCAGTACTTC
CASSKGQGETQYF
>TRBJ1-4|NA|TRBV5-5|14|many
TGTGCCAGCACCCTTTTTATAACTAATGAAAAACTGTTTTTT
CASTLFITNEKLFF
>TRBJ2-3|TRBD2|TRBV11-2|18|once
TGTGCCAGCAGCTTAGGGACTAGCGGGAGGGCTAGGACAGATACGCAGTATTTT
CASSLGTSGRARTDTQYF
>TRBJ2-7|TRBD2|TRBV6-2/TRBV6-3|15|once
TGTGCCAGCAGTTACCAAGCGGGGGGCTCCTACGAGCAGTACTTC
CASSYQAGGSYEQYF
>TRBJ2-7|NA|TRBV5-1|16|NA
TGCGCCAGCAGGACACGGCCGTTGGTTTCCTCCTACGAGCAGTACTTC
CASRTRPLVSSYEQYF
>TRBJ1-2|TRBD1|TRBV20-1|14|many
TGCAGTGCTAGAGATAAGGGGGCGCTCGGGGGCTACACCTTC
CSARDKGALGGYTF
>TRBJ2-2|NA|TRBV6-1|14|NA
TGTGCCAGCACCCTCGGGGTTCGCACCGGGGAGCTGTTTTTT
CASTLGVRTGELFF
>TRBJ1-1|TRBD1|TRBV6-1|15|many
TGTGCCAGCAGTCCCCGGACAGGGGTGAACACTGAAGCTTTCTTT
CASSPRTGVNTEAFF
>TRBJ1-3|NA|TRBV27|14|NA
TGTGCCAGCAGTTTAGGGAACCCTGGAAACACCATATATTTT
CASSLGNPGNTIYF
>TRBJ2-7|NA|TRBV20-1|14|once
TGCAGTGCCATAGTCAGGGAACCACCTTACGAGCAGTACTTC
CSAIVREPPYEQYF
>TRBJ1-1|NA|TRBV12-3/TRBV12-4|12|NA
TGTGCCAGCAGTTCTAGCAGGGTCGACGCTTTCTTT
CASSSSRVDAFF
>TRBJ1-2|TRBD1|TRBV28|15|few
TGTGCCAGCAGTTTACTCGGACAGGGACAGCGTGGCTACACCTTC
CASSLLGQGQRGYTF
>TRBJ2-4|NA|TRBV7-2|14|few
TGTGCCAGCTCAACTCTCGGGGGATTGAACATTCAGTACTTC
CASSTLGGLNIQYF
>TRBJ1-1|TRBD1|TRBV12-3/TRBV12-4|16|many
TGTGCCAGCAGTTCCCGGGACAGGGGGCTCGGCACTGAAGCTTTCTTT
CASSSRDRGLGTEAFF
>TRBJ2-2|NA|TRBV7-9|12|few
TGTGCCAGCAGGCAGCAAACCGGGGAGCTGTTTTTT
CASRQQTGELFF
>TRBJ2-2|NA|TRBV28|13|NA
TGTGCCAGCAGTTGGGGGAAGGACGGGGAGCTGTTTTTT
CASSWGKDGELFF
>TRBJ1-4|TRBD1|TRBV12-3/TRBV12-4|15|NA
TGTGCCAGCAGTCCAATGGACAGGGAACAGGAAAAACTGTTTTTT
CASSPMDREQEKLFF
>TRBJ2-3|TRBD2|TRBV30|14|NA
TGTGCCTGGAGTGCGGGGGGGAGCACAGATACGCAGTATTTT
CAWSAGGSTDTQYF
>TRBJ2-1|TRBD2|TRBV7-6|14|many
TGTGCCAGCAGCTTACTCGGGAGGGCGAGGGAGCAGTTCTTC
CASSLLGRAREQFF